Each of the 20 T cell receptor beta chains below was sequenced from the same sample in a study of cytomegalovirus exposure and HLA in healthy donors. Clones were read by immunoSEQ multiplex PCR, and TCRdb kept only the in-frame ones, dropping some. The sample includes over 200,000 clones, roughly 91% of them seen just once. The source material was PBMCs. The receptors shown here come from a woman in her late teens or twenties in good health and CMV-seropositive.

This chain uses TRBV9 with TRBJ2-7; the D is unclear. V lost 0 bases to trimming and J lost 2 bases, with 12 bases between them. Germline values: CDR1 SGDLS, CDR2 YYNGEE. The CDR3 is 15 amino acids. The CDR3 is CASSVGLAPTYEQYF. As DNA, the CDR3 is TGTGCCAGCAGCGTAGGATTAGCTCCAACCTACGAGCAGTACTTC.

This sequence joins TRBV6-4 and TRBJ2-7, with D possibly matching TRBD2 (5 bases). Per germline, CDR1 MRHNA and CDR2 SNTAGT. The CDR3 is made up of 14 amino acids. The V gene lost 2 bases and the J gene lost 5 bases, with 13 bases spanning the gap. CDR3 nucleotide sequence: TGTGCCAGCAGTGACAACGGGGATGGAGACGAGCAGTACTTC. Its protein product is CASSDNGDGDEQYF.

The chain is built from TRBV27 and TRBJ1-2, with D maybe TRBD1 (5 bases). Germline CDR1 is MNHEY and CDR2 is SMNVEV (reference sequence). Deletions cut 5 bases from V and 2 bases from J, with 9 bases between. The CDR3 is 13 amino acids. CDR3 protein: CASSAGGNYGYTF. Written as DNA, the CDR3 is TGTGCCAGCAGTGCGGGGGGAAACTATGGCTACACCTTC.

The V call is TRBV7-3, the J call TRBJ2-2, with 7 bases that match TRBD2. The CDR3 loop spans 16 amino acids. J was trimmed by 4 bases and V by 2 bases; bases with no gene match: 7. Germline V gives CDR1 SGHTA, CDR2 FQGTGA. The CDR3 DNA is TGTGCCAGCAGCTTAGGGCCCTCGGGGGGCACCGGGGAGCTGTTTTTT. This gives the protein CASSLGPSGGTGELFF.

The chain couples TRBV2 to TRBJ1-4, with D tentatively TRBD1 (6 bases). Germline-derived CDR1 and CDR2 are SNHLY and FYNNEI. This CDR3 is built from 15 residues. The ends were cut back, 1 base at V and 7 bases at J, with 13 bases in the middle. The CDR3 reads CASSEGRGWGEKLFF. CDR3 nucleotide sequence: TGTGCCAGCAGTGAAGGCAGGGGATGGGGTGAAAAACTGTTTTTT.

The rearrangement joins TRBV12-5 to TRBJ1-1; maybe TRBD1 (5 bases). The length of the CDR3 is 12 residues. The germline V and J ends were trimmed by 9 bases and 5 bases, with 13 bases remaining between them. Germline CDR1 LGHNT, CDR2 FRNRAP. The CDR3 DNA sequence: TGTGCTAGCCGGGGGGTTGGAACTGAAGCTTTCTTT. Its translation is CASRGVGTEAFF.

This clone showed up just a few times. The chain carries TRBV18 and TRBJ2-7; D gene uncertain. V was clipped by 3 bases and J by 3 bases, with 3 bases between them. The CDR3 runs to 11 residues. Germline CDR1 KGHSH, CDR2 LQKENI. CDR3 DNA: TGTGCCAGCTCACCCGGCTACGAGCAGTACTTC. Amino acids: CASSPGYEQYF. The full variable domain, completed using reference TRBV18 and TRBJ2-7, is NAGVMQNPRHLVRRRGQEARLRCSPMKGHSHVYWYRQLPEEGLKFMVYLQKENIIDESGMPKERFSAEFPKEGPSILRIQQVVRGDSAAYFCASSPGYEQYFGPGTRLTVT.

The V gene is TRBV27, the J gene TRBJ2-1, with D uncertain. CDR1 is MNHEY, CDR2 SMNVEV, per germline (reference sequence). This CDR3 is built from 12 residues. V shed 5 bases and J shed 4 bases, with 6 bases lying between them. The CDR3 nucleotides read TGTGCCAGCAGTCCGACTTACAATGAGCAGTTCTTC. Its protein is CASSPTYNEQFF.

The sample holds one count of this clone. In nucleotides, the CDR3 is TGTGCCAGCAGCGAGAGGGGGACAGGGCAAAAACTGTTTTTT. This sequence encodes CASSERGTGQKLFF. The J gene is TRBJ1-4, the V gene TRBV9; 9 bases agree with TRBD1. With 3 bases clipped from V and 9 bases from J, the junction kept 6 bases outside the gene matches. This CDR3 contains 14 residues. Germline V gene sequence: CDR1 SGDLS, CDR2 YYNGEE.

This chain links TRBV16 with TRBJ2-5, with 7 bases matching TRBD1. The V and J ends lost 3 bases and 4 bases, in that order; junction bases with no gene match: 2. Germline V gene data show CDR1 as KGHSY and CDR2 as FQNENV. CDR3 length: 13 amino acids. This CDR3 is CASSQRQGETQYF. CDR3 nucleotide sequence: TGTGCCAGCAGCCAGAGACAGGGAGAGACCCAGTACTTC. The full variable domain, its missing parts supplied by reference TRBV16 and TRBJ2-5, is GEEVAQTPKHLVRGEGQKAKLYCAPIKGHSYVFWYQQVLKNEFKFLISFQNENVFDETGMPKERFSAKCLPNSPCSLEIQATKLEDSAVYFCASSQRQGETQYFGPGTRLLVL.

V gene TRBV4-1 combines with J gene TRBJ2-7; weak D call: TRBD1 (6 bases). Looked up from germline, CDR1 is MGHRA and CDR2 is YSYEKL. The CDR3 consists of 15 residues. The germline V and J ends were trimmed by 2 bases and 1 base, with 12 bases remaining between them. The CDR3 bases are TGCGCCAGCAGCCAAACCCTAGGGGGATCCTACGAGCAGTACTTC. It translates to CASSQTLGGSYEQYF.

The rearrangement links TRBV5-6 to TRBJ1-2, with 8 bases aligning to TRBD1. There are 15 residues in the CDR3. V lost 6 bases and J lost 7; bases outside the gene matches: 14. Germline V gene data show CDR1 as SGHDT and CDR2 as YYEEEE. CDR3 DNA sequence: TGTGCCAGCACCAAACTGTCAGGGGGCCGGTTTGGCTACACCTTC. This codes for CASTKLSGGRFGYTF.

A word on this clone: The junction differs from germline at one of its ends, possibly a read error. The chain recombines TRBV29-1 with TRBJ1-1; D gene unclear. This CDR3 has 15 amino acids. CDR1 and CDR2 from the germline V gene are SQVTM and ANQGSEA. CDR3 in DNA: TGCAGCGTGGAAGGAACAGAACGGATGAACACTGAAGCTTTCTTT. This encodes CSVEGTERMNTEAFF.

This chain links TRBV5-1 with TRBJ2-2; 9 bases map to TRBD2. The CDR3 contains 16 residues. Germline assignment: CDR1 SGHRS and CDR2 YFSETQ. V was clipped by 5 bases and J by 4 bases; unmatched bases: 9. CDR3 nucleotides: TGCGCCAGCAGTTGGACTAGCGAGACTTTCACCGGGGAGCTGTTTTTT. It yields the protein CASSWTSETFTGELFF.

This clone was picked up a small number of times. The chain carries TRBV7-2 and TRBJ1-2, with unresolved D. The CDR3 contains 11 residues. CDR1 is SGHTA, CDR2 FQGNSA, per germline. Trimming removed 5 bases at V and 7 bases at J, with 8 bases between. The CDR3 nucleotides read TGTGCCAGCAGCCGAGCTTTTGGCTACACCTTC. It encodes CASSRAFGYTF.

The CDR3 DNA sequence: TGTGCTAGTGGTTCGGGGACTAGCGGAGTCACCGGGGAGCTGTTTTTT. This codes for CASGSGTSGVTGELFF. The chain is built from TRBV12-5 and TRBJ2-2; 11 bases match TRBD2. V lost 4 bases to trimming and J lost 4 bases; unmatched junction nucleotides: 5. CDR1 and CDR2 from the germline V gene are LGHNT and FRNRAP. CDR3 size: 16 residues.

V gene TRBV28 combines with J gene TRBJ2-1, with 11 bases matching TRBD2. Germline-derived CDR1 and CDR2 are MDHEN and SYDVKM. J gave up 7 bases and V 6 bases, and 11 bases lay outside the gene matches. CDR3 size: 16 residues. The CDR3 protein is CASSEISGRAKNEQFF. The CDR3 nucleotides read TGTGCCAGCAGCGAGATTAGCGGGAGGGCTAAAAATGAGCAGTTCTTC.

V is TRBV18 and J is TRBJ1-2; the D gene is possibly TRBD1 (5 bases). Germline lookup yields CDR1 KGHSH and CDR2 LQKENI. V gave up 3 bases and J gave up 4 bases, with 18 bases separating them. CDR3 length: 16 amino acids. Here the CDR3 reads CASSPYDSELGYGYTF. In DNA form, the CDR3 reads TGTGCCAGCTCACCCTATGACAGTGAACTGGGCTATGGCTACACCTTC. The full variable domain, rest sourced from reference TRBV18 and TRBJ1-2, is NAGVMQNPRHLVRRRGQEARLRCSPMKGHSHVYWYRQLPEEGLKFMVYLQKENIIDESGMPKERFSAEFPKEGPSILRIQQVVRGDSAAYFCASSPYDSELGYGYTFGSGTRLTVV.

The chain employs TRBV9 and TRBJ2-2, with 11 bases aligning to TRBD1. V shed 3 bases and J 7 bases; nucleotides not matched to a gene: 5. CDR1 is SGDLS and CDR2 is YYNGEE in the germline V gene. The CDR3 covers 15 residues. CDR3 loop: CASSARGQGVGELFF. For the CDR3, the DNA is TGTGCCAGCAGCGCCAGGGGACAGGGGGTCGGGGAGCTGTTTTTT.

The genes are TRBV27 and TRBJ1-2; a weak D match, TRBD1 (6 bases). CDR3 length: 14 residues. Germline V gene data show CDR1 as MNHEY and CDR2 as SMNVEV (reference sequence). Trimming shortened V by 5 bases and J by 6 bases, and 16 bases separated the two germline ends. The CDR3 DNA follows: TGTGCCAGCAGTACACAGGGTCTCGAGGATGGCTACACCTTC. It yields the protein CASSTQGLEDGYTF.